These 10 T cell receptor beta chains share one sample of origin, sequenced in a study of blood T cell repertoires in COVID-19. TCRdb's table, derived via immunoSEQ multiplex PCR, lists solely in-frame clones and lacks some. There are approximately 260,000 clones in the sample; approximately 87% occur only once, and approximately 9% lies in the top ten. The source material was peripheral blood. These receptors all stem from a human donor in a cohort sampled during active COVID-19.

This clone was seen a few times. V gene TRBV7-2 combines with J gene TRBJ2-5; 12 bases are shared with TRBD2. The V segment lost 5 bases and the J segment 5 bases; nucleotides outside the gene matches: 9. CDR1 and CDR2 from the germline V gene are SGHTA and FQGNSA. CDR3 size: 16 residues. CDR3 in amino acids: CASSPSSGGAYETQYF. CDR3 nucleotides: TGTGCCAGCAGCCCATCTAGCGGGGGGGCCTATGAGACCCAGTACTTC.

This clone was recorded once. The chain links TRBV5-1 to TRBJ1-5; 7 nucleotides agree with TRBD1. The CDR3 contains 17 residues. CDR1 and CDR2 (germline): SGHRS, YFSETQ. With 0 bases clipped from V and 1 base from J, the junction kept 7 bases outside the gene matches. CDR3 bases: TGCGCCAGCAGCTTGGTACCGGCAGGGGGAAGCAATCAGCCCCAGCATTTT. It yields the protein CASSLVPAGGSNQPQHF.

The V gene is TRBV27, the J gene TRBJ1-3; D unclear. This CDR3 has 16 residues. The germline CDR1 and CDR2 sequences are MNHEY and SMNVEV (reference sequence). V shed 6 bases and J shed 6 bases, with 21 bases lying between them. The chain's CDR3 is CASSPLRGRNVNTIYF. Here the CDR3 DNA reads TGTGCCAGCAGCCCCCTGAGAGGGCGGAATGTAAACACCATATATTTT.

The J gene is TRBJ1-1, the V gene TRBV27; D unresolved. Trimming shortened V by 2 bases and J by 0 bases, and 13 bases separated the two germline ends. This CDR3 contains 16 residues. CDR1 MNHEY and CDR2 SMNVEV come from the germline V gene (reference sequence). The CDR3 DNA is TGTGCCAGCAGTTTAAACGTCGAGCTTATGAACACTGAAGCTTTCTTT. Protein: CASSLNVELMNTEAFF.

The chain carries TRBV7-2 and TRBJ2-7; maybe TRBD1 (6 bases). This CDR3 spans 15 amino acids. Trimming removed 1 base at V and 4 bases at J, with 14 bases between. The V gene's germline CDR1 is SGHTA and CDR2 FQGNSA. The CDR3 is CASSLGQGRSYEQYF. CDR3 sequence (DNA): TGTGCCAGCAGCTTAGGTCAGGGGCGCTCGTACGAGCAGTACTTC.

The chain has TRBV9 and TRBJ2-1; 11 bases map to TRBD2. Per germline, CDR1 SGDLS and CDR2 YYNGEE. The V gene end was trimmed by 4 bases and the J gene end by 7 bases; junction bases not matched to a gene: 16. The CDR3 has 18 amino acids. CDR3 sequence: CASSPTSNRLAGRNEQFF. CDR3 sequence (DNA): TGTGCCAGCAGCCCGACTTCGAATAGACTAGCGGGGAGGAATGAGCAGTTCTTC.

V gene TRBV7-9 combines with J gene TRBJ2-5, with a possible D match to TRBD1 (6 bases). CDR1 and CDR2 from the germline V gene are SEHNR and FQNEAQ (reference sequence). The CDR3 has 13 residues. Deletions cut 5 bases from V and 1 base from J, with 8 bases between. CDR3 sequence: CASSMDSQETQYF. The CDR3 DNA sequence: TGTGCCAGCAGCATGGACAGCCAAGAGACCCAGTACTTC.

This clone appeared a single time. The V call is TRBV2, the J call TRBJ1-2; 9 bases line up with TRBD1. The germline V gene encodes CDR1 SNHLY and CDR2 FYNNEI. V dropped 8 bases and J dropped 7; count of bases not matched to a gene: 8. This CDR3 comprises 13 residues. CDR3 DNA sequence: TGTGCCAGCGCCGACAGGGGGACGGGTGGCTACACCTTC. Translating it yields CASADRGTGGYTF.

This clone appeared once. The chain employs TRBV15 and TRBJ1-2, with 7 bases lining up with TRBD1. Trimming took 1 base from V and 5 from J; bases not matched to a gene: 7. The CDR3 totals 15 residues. Per the germline V gene, CDR1 is LNHNV and CDR2 is YYDKDF (reference sequence). CDR3 nucleotides: TGTGCCACCAGCAGAGGCTCCGGGACAGCATATGGCTACACCTTC. It specifies CATSRGSGTAYGYTF.

V usage is TRBV13 and J usage is TRBJ2-3; 12 bases agree with TRBD2. Germline CDR1 PRHDT, CDR2 FYEKMQ (reference sequence). The CDR3 extends over 17 amino acids. Trimming at V came to 5 bases and at J to 1 base, leaving 7 bases not matched to a gene. The CDR3 is CASSLRLAGAGTDTQYF. In DNA form, the CDR3 reads TGTGCCAGCAGCCTACGACTAGCGGGAGCTGGCACAGATACGCAGTATTTT.